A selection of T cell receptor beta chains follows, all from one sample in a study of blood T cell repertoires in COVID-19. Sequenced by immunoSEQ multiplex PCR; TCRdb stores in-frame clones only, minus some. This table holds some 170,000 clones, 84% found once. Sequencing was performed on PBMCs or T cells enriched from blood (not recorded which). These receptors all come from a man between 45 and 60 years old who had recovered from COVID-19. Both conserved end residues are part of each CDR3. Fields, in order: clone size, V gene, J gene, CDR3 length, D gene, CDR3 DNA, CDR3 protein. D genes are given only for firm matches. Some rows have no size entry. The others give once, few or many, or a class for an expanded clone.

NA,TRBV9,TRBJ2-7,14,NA,TGTGCCAGCAGCGCCAAGGGGCGCGACGACGAGCAGTACTTC,CASSAKGRDDEQYF
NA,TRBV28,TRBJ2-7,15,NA,TGTGCCAGCACCCTGGGGGGAGCCTTCTCCTACGAGCAGTACTTC,CASTLGGAFSYEQYF
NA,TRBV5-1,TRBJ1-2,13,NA,TGCGCCAGCAGACCCGGGACTTACTATGGCTACACCTTC,CASRPGTYYGYTF
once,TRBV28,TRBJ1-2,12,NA,TGTGCCAGCACCCCGGACACCTATGGCTACACCTTC,CASTPDTYGYTF
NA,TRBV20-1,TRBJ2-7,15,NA,TGCAGTGCTAGTTCATCAGGACAGACCTCCTACGAGCAGTACTTC,CSASSSGQTSYEQYF
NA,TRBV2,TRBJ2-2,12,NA,TGTGCCAGCAGGATCGGGGGCGGGGAGCTGTTTTTT,CASRIGGGELFF
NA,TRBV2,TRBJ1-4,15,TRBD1,TGTGCCAGCAGATTCCAGGGGGCGCGGGGTGAAAAACTGTTTTTT,CASRFQGARGEKLFF
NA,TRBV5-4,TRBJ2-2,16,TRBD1,TGTGCCAGCAGCTTATCGCCGGGACAGGACGCCGGGGAGCTGTTTTTT,CASSLSPGQDAGELFF
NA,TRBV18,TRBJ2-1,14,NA,TGTGCCACCACACTTGGACTGATCGAAGATGAGCAGTTCTTC,CATTLGLIEDEQFF
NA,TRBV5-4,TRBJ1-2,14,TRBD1,TGTGCCAGCAGCCCCGAGGGACAGGACTATGGCTACACCTTC,CASSPEGQDYGYTF
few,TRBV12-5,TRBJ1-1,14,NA,TGTGCTAGTGGTATAGGGGTAGGGTACACTGAAGCTTTCTTT,CASGIGVGYTEAFF
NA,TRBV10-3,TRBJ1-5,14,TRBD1,TGTGCCATCAGTGAGTCGACAGGGAGCCAGCCCCAGCATTTT,CAISESTGSQPQHF
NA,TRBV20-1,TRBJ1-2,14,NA,TGCAGTGCTAGTAGCGGCAGCTCAAACTATGGCTACACCTTC,CSASSGSSNYGYTF
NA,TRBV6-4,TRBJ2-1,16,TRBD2,TGTGCCAGCAGTGCCCAACTAGCGGGGGCCTACAATGAGCAGTTCTTC,CASSAQLAGAYNEQFF
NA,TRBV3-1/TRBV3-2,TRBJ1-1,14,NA,TGTGCCAGCCAGCTGGGTACAGGGATTTATGAAGCTTTCTTT,CASQLGTGIYEAFF
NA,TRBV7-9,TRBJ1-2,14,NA,TGTGCCAGCACCTGGTTAGGGAGGGAAGATGGCTACACCTTC,CASTWLGREDGYTF
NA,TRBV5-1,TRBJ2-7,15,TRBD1,TGCGCCAGCAAACCGCCGGGACAGAGGACCTACGAGCAGTACTTC,CASKPPGQRTYEQYF
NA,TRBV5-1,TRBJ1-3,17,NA,TGCGCCAGCAGCCTTACCCCGGGGGGGAGCTCTGGAAACACCATATATTTT,CASSLTPGGSSGNTIYF
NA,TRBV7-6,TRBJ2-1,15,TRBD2,TGTGCCAGCCGCCCCGAGCGGGGGGTACCCAATGAGCAGTTCTTC,CASRPERGVPNEQFF
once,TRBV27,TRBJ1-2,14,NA,TGTGCCAGCAGTCCGGCGGGCCCTAACTATGGCTACACCTTC,CASSPAGPNYGYTF
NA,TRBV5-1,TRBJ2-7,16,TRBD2,TGCGCCAGCAGCTCGACTAGCGGGGGGGCGGTTCGCGAGCAGTACTTC,CASSSTSGGAVREQYF
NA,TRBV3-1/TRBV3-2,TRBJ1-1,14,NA,TGTGCCAGCAGCCAAGGTTCAGGCAGGTCTGAAGCTTTCTTT,CASSQGSGRSEAFF
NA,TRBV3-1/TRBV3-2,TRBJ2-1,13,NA,TGTGCCAGCTCTCCGGGACTTGCGGGTGAGCAGTTCTTC,CASSPGLAGEQFF
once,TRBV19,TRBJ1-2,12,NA,TGTGCCAGTAGACAGGGCGACTATGGCTACACCTTC,CASRQGDYGYTF
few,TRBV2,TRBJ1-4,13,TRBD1,TGTGCCAGCAATGCCGGGACAGCTGAAAAACTGTTTTTT,CASNAGTAEKLFF
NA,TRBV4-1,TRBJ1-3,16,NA,TGCGCCAGCAGCCAAGATCGACAGTCCTCTGGAAACACCATATATTTT,CASSQDRQSSGNTIYF
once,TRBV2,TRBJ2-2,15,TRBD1,TGTGCCAGCAGGGTCGACAGGGGTCGGACCGGGGAGCTGTTTTTT,CASRVDRGRTGELFF
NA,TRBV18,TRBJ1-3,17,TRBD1,TGTGCCAGCTCTCCGAGGACAGGGGGATCTTCTGGAAACACCATATATTTT,CASSPRTGGSSGNTIYF
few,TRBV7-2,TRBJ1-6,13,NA,TGTGCCAGCAGCTTAGTTAGTATTTCACCCCTCCACTTT,CASSLVSISPLHF
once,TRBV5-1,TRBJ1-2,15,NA,TGCGCCAGCAGCTTGGAACGTCAGGGAGGCTATGGCTACACCTTC,CASSLERQGGYGYTF
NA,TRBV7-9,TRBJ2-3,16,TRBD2,TGTGCCATCCCGACTAGCGGGGGCCCTAGCACAGATACGCAGTATTTT,CAIPTSGGPSTDTQYF
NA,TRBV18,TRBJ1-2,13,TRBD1,TGTGCCAGCTCCCAAACAGGGGACTATGGCTACACCTTC,CASSQTGDYGYTF
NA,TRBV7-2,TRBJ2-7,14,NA,TGTGCCAGCAGTCCGGGACTCCCCGGGGGCGAGCAGTACTTC,CASSPGLPGGEQYF
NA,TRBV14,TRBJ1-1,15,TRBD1,TGTGCCAGCAGCCTCAGGACAGGGTGGGACACTGAAGCTTTCTTT,CASSLRTGWDTEAFF
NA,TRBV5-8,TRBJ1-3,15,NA,TGTGCCAGCAGCCGGGGGGCGGGCTCTGGAAACACCATATATTTT,CASSRGAGSGNTIYF
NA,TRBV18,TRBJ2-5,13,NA,TGTGCCAGCTCACCAAGTCAGCAAGAGACCCAGTACTTC,CASSPSQQETQYF
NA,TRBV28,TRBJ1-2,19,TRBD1,TGTGCCAGCATCCTAAGTGCCGCCGAAAGACGGACAGGGTCCTATGGCTACACCTTC,CASILSAAERRTGSYGYTF
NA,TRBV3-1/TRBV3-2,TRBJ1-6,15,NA,TGTGCCAGCAGCGCCGCTCTAAGCGGTAATTCACCCCTCCACTTT,CASSAALSGNSPLHF
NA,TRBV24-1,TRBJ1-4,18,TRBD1,TGTGCCACCAGTGATTCGACAGGGGGCCTTTCAACTAATGAAAAACTGTTTTTT,CATSDSTGGLSTNEKLFF
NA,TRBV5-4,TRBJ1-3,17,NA,TGTGCCAGCAGCATCGAACCGAGGGACAACTCTGGAAACACCATATATTTT,CASSIEPRDNSGNTIYF
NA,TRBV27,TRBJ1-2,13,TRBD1,TGTGCCAGCAGATCCCCGACAGGGTATGGCTACACCTTC,CASRSPTGYGYTF
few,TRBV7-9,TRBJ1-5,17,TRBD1,TGTGCCAGCAGCCCAGGGACAGTGAAAGATAGCAATCAGCCCCAGCATTTT,CASSPGTVKDSNQPQHF
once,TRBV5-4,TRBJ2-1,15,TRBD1,TGTGCCAGCAGCTTTAGTAGGGACAGCTACAATGAGCAGTTCTTC,CASSFSRDSYNEQFF
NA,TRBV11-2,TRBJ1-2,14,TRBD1,TGTGCCAGCAGCAACCGGACAGGGGCGGGTGGCTACACCTTC,CASSNRTGAGGYTF
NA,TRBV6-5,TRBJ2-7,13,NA,TGTGCCAGCAGTTACCGGGAGTACTACGAGCAGTACTTC,CASSYREYYEQYF
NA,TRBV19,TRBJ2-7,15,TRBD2,TGTGCCAGTAGTAACCGGGGGGGGTTGGCCTACGAGCAGTACTTC,CASSNRGGLAYEQYF
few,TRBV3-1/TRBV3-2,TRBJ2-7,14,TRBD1,TGTGCCAGCAGCCTCGGACAGGGGGCCTACGAGCAGTACTTC,CASSLGQGAYEQYF
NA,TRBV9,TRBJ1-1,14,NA,TGTGCCAGCAGCGTAGTTAAATTGGCAGCTGAAGCTTTCTTT,CASSVVKLAAEAFF
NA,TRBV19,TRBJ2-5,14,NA,TGTGCCAGTAGTAGGGGGGGGCGCGACCAGACCCAGTACTTC,CASSRGGRDQTQYF
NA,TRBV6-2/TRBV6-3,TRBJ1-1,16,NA,TGTGCCAGCAGTTATACGGCGGGAGGGGTTCTCACTGAAGCTTTCTTT,CASSYTAGGVLTEAFF
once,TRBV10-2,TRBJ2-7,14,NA,TGCGCCAGCAGTGACGCCAGGGGGGACTACGAGCAGTACTTC,CASSDARGDYEQYF
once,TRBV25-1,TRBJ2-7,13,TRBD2,TGTGCCAGCAACCGGGGGGGCGCCTACGAACAGTACTTC,CASNRGGAYEQYF
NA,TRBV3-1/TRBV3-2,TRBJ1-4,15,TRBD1,TGTGCCAGCAGCCAGGGACAGGGGGGAGCTGAAAAACTGTTTTTT,CASSQGQGGAEKLFF
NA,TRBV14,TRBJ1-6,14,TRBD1,TGTGCCAGCAGCCAGGGACAGCTGAATTCACCCCTCCACTTT,CASSQGQLNSPLHF
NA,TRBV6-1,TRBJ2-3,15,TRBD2,TGTGCCAGCAGTGAAGGACTAGCGGGGCCAGATACGCAGTATTTT,CASSEGLAGPDTQYF
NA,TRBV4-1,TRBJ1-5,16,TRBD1,TGCGCCAGCAGCCAAGAAGGGACAGGTACCCATCAGCCCCAGCATTTT,CASSQEGTGTHQPQHF
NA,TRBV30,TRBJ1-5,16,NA,TGTGCCTGGAGTGTACTAGAGGACGAACCCCGTTTGGCCCAGCATTTT,CAWSVLEDEPRLAQHF